These 20 T cell receptor beta chains were sequenced from one sample in a study of T cells expressing NK-cell markers. No DNA is given; TCRdb re-called the 5' RACE reads and lists each CDR3 protein once. The table gives 350,000 to 400,000 distinct CDR3 sequences; the top ten clones make up roughly a tenth of it. Material for sequencing was blood T cells: a sorted CD56 or NKG2C T cell subset, CD4+ or CD8+ T cells, or bulk PBMC T cells (not recorded which). Receptors originate from a woman between 45 and 65 years old in good health.

The chain links TRBV7-9 to TRBJ1-1; TCRdb indicates TRBD1, and absent DNA this call remains unverified. There are 16 residues in the CDR3. Germline CDR1 is SEHNR and CDR2 is FQNEAQ (reference sequence). CDR3 residues: CASRPLPGQGNTEAFF.

The gene calls are TRBV7-8 and TRBJ1-1; TCRdb proposes TRBD1, but this gene call is untestable without DNA. CDR1 SGHVS and CDR2 FQNEAQ come from the germline V gene. This CDR3 region has 16 residues. The CDR3 loop is CASSLRPQGVNTEAFF.

The chain combines TRBV6-5 with TRBJ2-2; there is no DNA to check the TCRdb D call of TRBD1. The CDR3 length is 17 residues. The germline V gene has CDR1 MNHEY and CDR2 SVGAGI. The chain's CDR3 is CASSYSAPDIVTGELFF.

The J gene is TRBJ2-3, the V gene TRBV7-8; the D gene TCRdb calls, TRBD2, cannot be checked with no DNA. The CDR3 extends over 18 amino acids. Germline V gene lookup returns CDR1 SGHVS and CDR2 FQNEAQ. The CDR3: CASSHTSGRILGTDTQYF. The whole variable domain, filled in from reference TRBV7-8 and TRBJ2-3, reads GAGVSQSPRYKVAKRGQDVALRCDPISGHVSLFWYQQALGQGPEFLTYFQNEAQLDKSGLPSDRFFAERPEGSVSTLKIQRTQQEDSAVYLCASSHTSGRILGTDTQYFGPGTRLTVL.

J is TRBJ1-1 and V is TRBV15; checking the TCRdb D call of TRBD1 is not possible without DNA. The CDR3 loop spans 14 amino acids. CDR1 and CDR2 from the germline V gene are LNHNV and YYDKDF (reference sequence). The CDR3 sequence: CATRPDRVTTEAFF.

V and J are TRBV4-1 and TRBJ1-4; without DNA, the TCRdb call of TRBD1 cannot be checked. The CDR3 is made up of 22 amino acids. Per germline, CDR1 MGHRA and CDR2 YSYEKL. CDR3 protein: CASSHDTITPGTGNQANEKLFF.

The chain couples TRBV6-5 to TRBJ2-1; TCRdb calls TRBD2, which cannot be checked without DNA. Germline lookup yields CDR1 MNHEY and CDR2 SVGAGI. This CDR3 is built from 14 residues. The chain's CDR3 is CASSYAVAGGEQFF.

The V gene is TRBV5-5, the J gene TRBJ1-5. Germline CDR1 reads SGHKS; CDR2 reads YYEKEE (reference sequence). The CDR3 extends over 15 amino acids. CDR3 residues: CASSLVEDPNQPQHF.

This sequence joins TRBV25-1 and TRBJ1-1. Germline V gives CDR1 MGHDK, CDR2 SYGVNS. The CDR3 runs 11 residues. The CDR3 sequence: CASRSFSEAFF.

V gene TRBV12-5 combines with J gene TRBJ1-4. The CDR3 is made up of 13 amino acids. The germline CDR1 and CDR2 sequences are LGHNT and FRNRAP. This CDR3 is CASGFLGNEKLFF.

V usage is TRBV27 and J usage is TRBJ2-7; TCRdb gives TRBD2 as the D gene, but with no DNA this cannot be confirmed. From germline, CDR1 is MNHEY and CDR2 SMNVEV (reference sequence). The CDR3 extends over 15 amino acids. The CDR3 spells CASSSRTSGKYEQYF.

The chain joins TRBV20-1 to TRBJ2-1; there is no DNA to check the TCRdb D call of TRBD2. This CDR3 has 17 residues. Looked up from germline, CDR1 is DFQATT and CDR2 is SNEGSKA (reference sequence). The CDR3 sequence is CSARDQSSGNSYNEQFF.

V is TRBV20-1 and J is TRBJ2-4; TCRdb selects TRBD1, and the lack of DNA leaves this call unchecked. CDR1 is DFQATT, CDR2 SNEGSKA, per germline (reference sequence). CDR3 length: 16 residues. The CDR3 loop reads CSARPVNDIAKNIQYF.

The chain employs TRBV5-1 and TRBJ1-1. The germline V gene has CDR1 SGHRS and CDR2 YFSETQ. This CDR3 comprises 15 residues. The CDR3 sequence is CASSLEGRRLNEAFF.

The rearrangement uses TRBV27 and TRBJ1-5; the D call of TRBD1 rests on TCRdb alone, since no DNA is present to check it. The germline gives CDR1 MNHEY, CDR2 SMNVEV (reference sequence). The CDR3 has 13 amino acids. This CDR3 is CASSFLRDQPQHF.

The chain combines TRBV10-2 with TRBJ2-7; TCRdb picks TRBD2, but there is no DNA to check that call. Germline values: CDR1 WSHSY, CDR2 SAAADI. The CDR3 contains 12 residues. The CDR3 reads CASSVLAGQQYF.

V is TRBV5-5 and J is TRBJ2-5. The CDR3 has 17 residues. Germline values: CDR1 SGHKS, CDR2 YYEKEE (reference sequence). CDR3 loop: CASSLSPGRISQETQYF.

The chain is built from TRBV5-1 and TRBJ2-3; TCRdb gives TRBD2 as the D gene, but with no DNA this cannot be confirmed. The CDR3 runs 15 residues. Per the germline V gene, CDR1 is SGHRS and CDR2 is YFSETQ. The CDR3 protein is CASSLTGLSTDTQYF.

This sequence joins TRBV6-1 and TRBJ1-2; TCRdb's D gene call, TRBD1, goes unchecked for lack of DNA. The CDR3 is 14 residues long. Germline loops: CDR1 MNHNS, CDR2 SASEGT. The CDR3 protein is CASSLQGVYYGYTF.

CDR3 sequence: CASITREESYNEQFF. V gene TRBV7-9 combines with J gene TRBJ2-1; the D gene TCRdb calls, TRBD2, cannot be checked with no DNA. The CDR3 spans 15 residues. Germline V gene data show CDR1 as SEHNR and CDR2 as FQNEAQ (reference sequence). Full variable domain (remainder filled in from reference TRBV7-9 and TRBJ2-1): DTGVSQNPRHKITKRGQNVTFRCDPISEHNRLYWYRQTLGQGPEFLTYFQNEAQLEKSRLLSDRFSAERPKGSFSTLEIQRTEQGDSAMYLCASITREESYNEQFFGPGTRLTVL.